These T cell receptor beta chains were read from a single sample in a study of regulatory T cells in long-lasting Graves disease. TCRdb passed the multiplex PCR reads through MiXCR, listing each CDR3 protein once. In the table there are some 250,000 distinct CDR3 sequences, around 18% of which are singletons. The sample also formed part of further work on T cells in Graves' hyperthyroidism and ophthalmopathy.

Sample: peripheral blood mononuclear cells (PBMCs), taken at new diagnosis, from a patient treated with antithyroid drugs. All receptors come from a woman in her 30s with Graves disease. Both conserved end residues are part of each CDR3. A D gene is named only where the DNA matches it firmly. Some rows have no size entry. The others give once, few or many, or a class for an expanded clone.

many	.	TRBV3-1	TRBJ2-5	TGTGCCAGCAGCCAAATACTGCAAGAGACCCAGTACTTC	CASSQILQETQYF
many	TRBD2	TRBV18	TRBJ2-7	TGTGCCAGCTCACCACGCGGGACTAGCGCCTTATACGAGCAGTACTTC	CASSPRGTSALYEQYF
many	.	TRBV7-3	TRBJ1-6	TGTGCCAGCAGCCAGGCAGGGAGTCGCTCACCCCTCCACTTT	CASSQAGSRSPLHF
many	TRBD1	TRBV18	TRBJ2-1	TGTGCCAGCTCTGCCGGGACAGGGGGATACAATGAGCAGTTCTTC	CASSAGTGGYNEQFF
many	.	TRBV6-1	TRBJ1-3	TGTGCCAGCAGTGAGCGGACAGCAGGAAACACCATATATTTT	CASSERTAGNTIYF
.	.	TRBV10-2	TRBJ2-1	TGCGCCAGCGAGAACAGAAACAATGAGCAGTTCTTC	CASENRNNEQFF
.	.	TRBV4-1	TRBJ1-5	TGCGCCAGCAGCCAGGGACCTACAGGGTCGCATCAGCCCCAGCATTTT	CASSQGPTGSHQPQHF
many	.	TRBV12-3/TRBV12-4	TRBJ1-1	TGTGCCAGCAGTTACCGCAGGGAGGCCACTGAAGCTTTCTTT	CASSYRREATEAFF
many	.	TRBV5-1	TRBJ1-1	TGCGCCAGCAGCTTGTATGTGGGGGGCGTTAAGTCTGAAGCTTTCTTT	CASSLYVGGVKSEAFF
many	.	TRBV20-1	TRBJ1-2	TGCAGTGCTAGAGATCGTAGTACTGCCAAAGGGCACTATGGCTACACCTTC	CSARDRSTAKGHYGYTF
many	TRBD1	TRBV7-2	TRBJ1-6	TGTGCCAGCAGCTTACGGGGAGGGACAGGGGATTCACCCCTCCACTTT	CASSLRGGTGDSPLHF
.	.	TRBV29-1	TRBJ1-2	TGCAGCGTTGAAGTGGGACACTATGGCTACACCTTC	CSVEVGHYGYTF
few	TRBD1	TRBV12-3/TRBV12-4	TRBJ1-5	TGTGCCAGCAGTTCGACAGGGGGCGGCAATCAGCCCCAGCATTTT	CASSSTGGGNQPQHF
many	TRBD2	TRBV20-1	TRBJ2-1	TGCAGTGCTAGAGATACTCGGGGGGGCACCTACAATGAGCAGTTCTTC	CSARDTRGGTYNEQFF
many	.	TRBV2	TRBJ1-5	TGTGCCAGCACCGAGGACGGAAGTAGCAATCAGCCCCAGCATTTT	CASTEDGSSNQPQHF
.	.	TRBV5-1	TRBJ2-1	TGCGCCAGCAGCTTGGGGGTGGCTGAGCAGTTCTTC	CASSLGVAEQFF
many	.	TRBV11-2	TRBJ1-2	TGTGCCAGCAGCTTAGAAGGACAAAACTCGTACTATGGCTACACCTTC	CASSLEGQNSYYGYTF
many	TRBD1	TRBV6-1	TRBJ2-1	TGTGCCAGCACCCTGACAGGGAACAATGAGCAGTTCTTC	CASTLTGNNEQFF
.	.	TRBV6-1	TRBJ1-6	TGTGCCAGCAGTGAAGACAGGTGGTCAGGGAATTCACCCCTCCACTTT	CASSEDRWSGNSPLHF
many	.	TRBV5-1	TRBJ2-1	TGCGCCAGCAGCTTGTCCGAATTATACAATGAGCAGTTCTTC	CASSLSELYNEQFF
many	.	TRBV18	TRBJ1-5	TGTGCCAGCTCACCTTCGGTCAATCAGCCCCAGCATTTT	CASSPSVNQPQHF
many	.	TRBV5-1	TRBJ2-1	TGCGCCAGCAGCTTGGTCTTGGGGGCCTACAATGAGCAGTTCTTC	CASSLVLGAYNEQFF
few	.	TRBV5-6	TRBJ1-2	TGTGCCAGCAGCTGGTGGAGGGGTGGCTACACCTTC	CASSWWRGGYTF
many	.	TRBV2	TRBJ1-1	TGTGCCAGCAGTTCCTCCCAGGTGAACACTGAAGCTTTCTTT	CASSSSQVNTEAFF
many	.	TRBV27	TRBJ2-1	TGTGCCAGCAGTTTTTGGGGTGGAGGGGGTGTCAATGAGCAGTTCTTC	CASSFWGGGGVNEQFF
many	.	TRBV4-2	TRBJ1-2	TGTGCCAGCAGCCAAGCTAAGGGGAATGGCTACACCTTC	CASSQAKGNGYTF
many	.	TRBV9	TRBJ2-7	TGTGCCAGCAGCGTATCATATAGCGCGGCCTACGAGCAGTACTTC	CASSVSYSAAYEQYF
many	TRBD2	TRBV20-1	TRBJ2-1	TGCAGTGCTAGAGGGACTTCGGGACTAGCACCTAATGAGCAGTTCTTC	CSARGTSGLAPNEQFF
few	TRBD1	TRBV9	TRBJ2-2	TGTGCCAGCAGACCCGGGACAGGGATCACCGGGGAGCTGTTTTTT	CASRPGTGITGELFF
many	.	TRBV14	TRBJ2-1	TGTGCCAGCAGCCCTTCGGGACTCCACTCCTACAATGAGCAGTTCTTC	CASSPSGLHSYNEQFF
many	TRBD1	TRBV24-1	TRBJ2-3	TGTGCCACCAGACAAAACGGGACAGGACTCACAGATACGCAGTATTTT	CATRQNGTGLTDTQYF
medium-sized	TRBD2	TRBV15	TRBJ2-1	TGTGCCACCAGCAGCTACGGAGCGCGGGGGTCCTACAATGAGCAGTTCTTC	CATSSYGARGSYNEQFF
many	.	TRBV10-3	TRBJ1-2	TGTGCCATCAGTGGACGGCCTCGTTTAGCTAACTATGGCTACACCTTC	CAISGRPRLANYGYTF
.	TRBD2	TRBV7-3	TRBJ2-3	TGTGCCAGCAGCTTAGGCGGGGGAGGCAGCGCAGATACGCAGTATTTT	CASSLGGGGSADTQYF
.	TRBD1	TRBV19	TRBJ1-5	TGTGTCAGTAGTCAAGGGACAGGTAATCAGCCCCAGCATTTT	CVSSQGTGNQPQHF
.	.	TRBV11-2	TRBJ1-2	TGTGCCAGCAGCTTCCGGGCGGGGGTGCCTTTGGACTATGGCTACACCTTC	CASSFRAGVPLDYGYTF
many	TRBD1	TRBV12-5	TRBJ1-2	TGTGCTAGTGGTTTGGGACAGGGTGATGGATATGGCTACACCTTC	CASGLGQGDGYGYTF
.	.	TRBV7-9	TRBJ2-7	TGTGCCAGCAGCTTATCAGCCCTTAGGGGCGAGCAGTACTTC	CASSLSALRGEQYF
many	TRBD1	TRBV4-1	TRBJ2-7	TGCGCCAGCAGCCAAGTGACAGGGGGGCGGTACGAGCAGTACTTC	CASSQVTGGRYEQYF
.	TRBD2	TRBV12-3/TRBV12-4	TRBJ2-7	TGTGCCAGCAGCCGTCGGAGCGGGGGGTCAGGCTCCTACGAGCAGTACTTC	CASSRRSGGSGSYEQYF
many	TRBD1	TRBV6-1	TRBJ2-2	TGTGCCAGCAGTGAAGAATGGACAGGGTACACCGGGGAGCTGTTTTTT	CASSEEWTGYTGELFF
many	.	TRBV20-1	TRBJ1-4	TGCAGTGCTAAAGCGGCACTCACGAATGAAAAACTGTTTTTT	CSAKAALTNEKLFF
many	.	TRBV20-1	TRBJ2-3	TGCAGTGCCTACAGAAAGTTGGGTTCTTACACAGATACGCAGTATTTT	CSAYRKLGSYTDTQYF